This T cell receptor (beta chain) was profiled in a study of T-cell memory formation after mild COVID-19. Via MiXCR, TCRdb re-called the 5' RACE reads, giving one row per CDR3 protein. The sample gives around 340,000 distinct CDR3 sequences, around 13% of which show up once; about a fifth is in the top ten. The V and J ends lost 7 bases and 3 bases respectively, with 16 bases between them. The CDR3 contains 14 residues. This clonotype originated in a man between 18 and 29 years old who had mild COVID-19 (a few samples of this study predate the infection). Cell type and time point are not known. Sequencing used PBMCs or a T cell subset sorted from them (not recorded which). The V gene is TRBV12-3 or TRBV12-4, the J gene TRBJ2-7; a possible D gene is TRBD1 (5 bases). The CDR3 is CASTPQGVYYEQYF. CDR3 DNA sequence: TGTGCCAGCACTCCACAAGGGGTATACTACGAGCAGTACTTC.